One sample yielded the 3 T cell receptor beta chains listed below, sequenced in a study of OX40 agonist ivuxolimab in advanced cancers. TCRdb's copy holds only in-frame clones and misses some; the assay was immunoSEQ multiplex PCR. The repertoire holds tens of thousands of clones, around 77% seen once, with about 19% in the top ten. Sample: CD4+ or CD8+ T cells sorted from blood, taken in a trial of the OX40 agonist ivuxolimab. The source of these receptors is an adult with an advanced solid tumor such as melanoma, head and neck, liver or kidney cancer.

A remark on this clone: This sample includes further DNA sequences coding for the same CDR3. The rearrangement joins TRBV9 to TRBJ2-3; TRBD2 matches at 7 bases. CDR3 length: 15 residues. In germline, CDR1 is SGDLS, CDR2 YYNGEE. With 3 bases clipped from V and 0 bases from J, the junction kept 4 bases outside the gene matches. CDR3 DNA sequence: TGTGCCAGCAGCGCCCGGGACTACAGCACAGATACGCAGTATTTT. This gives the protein CASSARDYSTDTQYF.

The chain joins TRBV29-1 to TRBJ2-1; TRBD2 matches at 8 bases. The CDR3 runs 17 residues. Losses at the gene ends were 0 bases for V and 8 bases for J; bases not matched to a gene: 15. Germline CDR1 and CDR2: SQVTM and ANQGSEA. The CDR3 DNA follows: TGCAGCGTTGAAGATCCCGCTAGCGGGTGGCAAGGGGATGAGCAGTTCTTC. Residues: CSVEDPASGWQGDEQFF.

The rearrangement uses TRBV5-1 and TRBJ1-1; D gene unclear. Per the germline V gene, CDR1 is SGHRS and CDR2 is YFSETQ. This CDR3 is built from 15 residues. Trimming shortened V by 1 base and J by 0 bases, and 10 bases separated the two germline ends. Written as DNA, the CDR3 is TGCGCCAGCAGCTTGCTCCCTACAGTGAACACTGAAGCTTTCTTT. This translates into CASSLLPTVNTEAFF.